These T cell receptor beta chains were read from a single sample in a study of molecular identifiers for immune sequencing clone quantification. In TCRdb, the PCR reads were re-called with MiXCR into one record per CDR3 protein. The table has roughly 90,000 distinct CDR3 sequences, roughly 19% seen once; the top ten hold about 0.85%. The specimen was naive CD8+ T cells from blood, with Jurkat cell RNA spiked in. Receptors originate from a human donor in good health. Some libraries in this study had Jurkat cell RNA spiked in. CDR3s include the opening cysteine and the closing phenylalanine or tryptophan. Each record gives: V gene, clone size, J gene, D gene, CDR3 protein, CDR3 DNA. D genes are given only for firm matches. The size of a clone is reported for some rows only, either as once, few or many, or as a class for expanded clones.

v_call: TRBV9; clone_size: -; j_call: TRBJ2-7; d_call: -; cdr3_aa: CASSVDSQSYEQYF; cdr3_nt: TGTGCCAGCAGCGTAGACAGCCAATCCTACGAGCAGTACTTC
v_call: TRBV5-1; clone_size: many; j_call: TRBJ2-2; d_call: -; cdr3_aa: CASSGVGGEYTGELFF; cdr3_nt: TGCGCCAGCAGCGGTGTCGGCGGAGAGTACACCGGGGAGCTGTTTTTT
v_call: TRBV12-3/TRBV12-4; clone_size: many; j_call: TRBJ1-1; d_call: -; cdr3_aa: CASSFKSQEAFF; cdr3_nt: TGTGCCAGCAGTTTTAAAAGTCAAGAAGCTTTCTTT
v_call: TRBV3-1; clone_size: -; j_call: TRBJ2-3; d_call: -; cdr3_aa: CASSQTGKPDTQYF; cdr3_nt: TGTGCCAGCAGCCAAACAGGGAAGCCAGATACGCAGTATTTT
v_call: TRBV27; clone_size: many; j_call: TRBJ2-3; d_call: TRBD1; cdr3_aa: CASSSDRGHGGTDTQYF; cdr3_nt: TGTGCCAGCAGTTCGGACAGGGGGCATGGAGGCACAGATACGCAGTATTTT
v_call: TRBV4-3; clone_size: many; j_call: TRBJ2-1; d_call: -; cdr3_aa: CASSQGRYGGEQFF; cdr3_nt: TGCGCCAGCAGCCAAGGACGATATGGCGGTGAGCAGTTCTTC
v_call: TRBV3-1; clone_size: -; j_call: TRBJ2-5; d_call: TRBD2; cdr3_aa: CASSRPTSGSYETQYF; cdr3_nt: TGTGCCAGCAGCCGACCTACTAGCGGGAGTTACGAGACCCAGTACTTC
v_call: TRBV7-9; clone_size: many; j_call: TRBJ1-4; d_call: TRBD1; cdr3_aa: CASSLVGTGLFTNEKLFF; cdr3_nt: TGTGCCAGCAGCTTAGTCGGGACAGGCTTATTTACTAATGAAAAACTGTTTTTT
v_call: TRBV2; clone_size: many; j_call: TRBJ1-1; d_call: -; cdr3_aa: CAIYPVRAEAFF; cdr3_nt: TGTGCCATTTACCCCGTGCGCGCTGAAGCTTTCTTT
v_call: TRBV5-1; clone_size: many; j_call: TRBJ2-3; d_call: -; cdr3_aa: CASSALGPDTQYF; cdr3_nt: TGCGCCAGCAGCGCCCTAGGCCCAGATACGCAGTATTTT
v_call: TRBV14; clone_size: many; j_call: TRBJ2-7; d_call: -; cdr3_aa: CASSLGPGGYEQYF; cdr3_nt: TGTGCCAGCAGCCTGGGACCCGGGGGCTACGAGCAGTACTTC
v_call: TRBV7-7; clone_size: -; j_call: TRBJ2-5; d_call: -; cdr3_aa: CASSYRVGETQYF; cdr3_nt: TGTGCCAGCAGTTACAGGGTTGGAGAGACCCAGTACTTC
v_call: TRBV5-4; clone_size: many; j_call: TRBJ2-7; d_call: -; cdr3_aa: CASRGGARNQYEEQYF; cdr3_nt: TGTGCCAGCAGGGGCGGGGCGCGAAACCAATACGAGGAGCAGTACTTC